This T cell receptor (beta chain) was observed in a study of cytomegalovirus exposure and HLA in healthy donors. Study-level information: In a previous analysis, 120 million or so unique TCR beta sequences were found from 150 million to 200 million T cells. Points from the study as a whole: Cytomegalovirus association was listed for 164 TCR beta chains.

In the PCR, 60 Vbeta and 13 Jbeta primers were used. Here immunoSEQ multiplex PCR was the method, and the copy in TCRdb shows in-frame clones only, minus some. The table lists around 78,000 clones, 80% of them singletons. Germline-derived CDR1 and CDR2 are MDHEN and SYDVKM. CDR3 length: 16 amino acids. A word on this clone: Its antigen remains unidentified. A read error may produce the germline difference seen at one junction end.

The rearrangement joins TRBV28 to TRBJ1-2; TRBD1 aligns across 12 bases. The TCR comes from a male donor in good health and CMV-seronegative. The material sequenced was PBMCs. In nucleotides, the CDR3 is TGTGCCAGCAGCCTTACCTTGGGACAGGGGGCAGGGGGCTACCCCTTC. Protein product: CASSLTLGQGAGGYPF.